This T cell receptor beta chain comes out of a study of cytomegalovirus exposure and HLA in healthy donors. Overall study context: In a later analysis, the roughly 110 validation repertoires were reported to have used the same platform as the 600 to 700 first-cohort repertoires.

Regarding this clone: What it recognizes is unknown.

CDR1 is SGHRS and CDR2 is YFSETQ in the germline V gene. V lost 4 bases and J lost 2, with 13 bases in between. The CDR3 is 14 amino acids. Clones were sequenced by immunoSEQ multiplex PCR, and TCRdb holds only the in-frame ones, with some missing. This sample has more than 55,000 clones, with approximately 96% found just once. Study-wide results and limits: The classifier reportedly diagnosed cytomegalovirus status with high sensitivity and specificity. Among TCR beta chains, those listed as cytomegalovirus-associated numbered over 150.

The sample consisted of PBMCs. The chain uses TRBV5-1 and TRBJ2-7, with D uncertain. The origin of this receptor is a man aged 18 to 29 in good health and CMV-seronegative. The CDR3 DNA reads as TGCGCCAGCAGCCTAGACCTACCACCCTACGAGCAGTACTTC. Translation: CASSLDLPPYEQYF.